This T cell receptor beta chain was recovered during a study of blood T cell repertoires in COVID-19 (TCRdb year 2020). Background on the whole study: Samples covering the acute and convalescent phases of COVID-19 were provided by collaborators in the United States, Italy and Spain. The material from the prospective study consisted of cDNA or gDNA derived from T cells, B-cell-depleted T cells, or PBMCs. The samples were drawn from the first 160 participants of the ongoing ImmuneRACE study and from 950 to 1,500 subjects provided by 6 global collaborators. Where HLA class I and class II types were available, the types were taken from metadata supplied by the sample provider, not from assay-based typing. The sample metadata nearly always contained a de-identified subject ID, COVID-19 status, age in years and sex. The repertoires were released in a freely available public database meant as a resource for research on the immune response to SARS-CoV-2. Subjects who had been exposed to COVID-19, were actively infected with it, or had recovered from it provided the deeply sampled blood TCRbeta repertoires that made up the dataset.

Paper-wide results and their limitations: Clinical and demographic metadata were provided uncurated, with the amount varying by source and participant.

Points on this clone: The antigen it recognizes is unknown. One base away there is no much larger clone; base qualities are not given.

Participants in the prospective study were enrolled through a virtual design, were aged roughly 18 to 95 years, and lived in roughly 25 United States geographic areas. To assign participants to cohorts, the prospective study relied on clinical history that participants themselves reported in a screening survey and a study questionnaire. Exposed participants had been in contact with someone with a PCR-confirmed or clinician-diagnosed COVID-19 case within 2 weeks of study entry. Mobile phlebotomists in the prospective study collected whole blood, serum and a nasopharyngeal or oropharyngeal swab from every participant. Participants in the prospective study had the option to provide additional blood draws and questionnaires over an approximately 2-month period. Blood samples from the prospective study were shipped frozen or at room temperature prior to DNA extraction. TCRbeta CDR3 regions were amplified from genomic DNA by means of the immunoSEQ Assay, a bias-controlled multiplex PCR. In the source study's methods: Within the assay, amplification of reference gene primers was used to estimate how many nucleated cells each sample contained. To quantify the absolute abundance of each unique TCRbeta CDR3 rearrangement, sequence reads were collapsed and filtered. For each sample, productive Simpson clonality was calculated as the square root of Simpson's diversity index across productive rearrangements. This is the immuneACCESS table as TCRdb keeps it, with only in-frame sequences that have V and J called. A part of the clones is gone; compared with another copy, unresolved V genes explain less than half, and the rest is unexplained. V, J and clone size derive from that table, while D and trimming were established from the DNA sequence. The sample table lists 240,000 or so clones, 85% to 90% of them with a count of one. The ten largest clones take up around 0.85% of the sample.

Trimming removed 1 base from V and 5 bases from J, leaving 9 bases between the germline ends. The CDR3 runs 13 residues from the cysteine to the valine. Solely the CDR3 DNA is kept, with 39 bases framed from the first base. CDR1 SGHNT and CDR2 YENEEA are derived from the germline V gene. Sequencing was carried out using PBMCs or T cells enriched from blood (not recorded which). The V and J segments used are TRBV11-3 and TRBJ2-7; no D gene is confidently identified. This clonotype originated in a man aged 50-60 years who had been exposed to COVID-19. The CDR3 here reads CASSLGETDEQYV. The DNA sequence follows: TGTGCCAGCAGCTTAGGTGAAACGGACGAGCAGTACGTC.